This TCR beta chain emerged from a study of blood T cell repertoires in COVID-19. About the research overall: Whether acute or convalescent, the COVID-19 samples came from the United States, Italy and Spain. T cells, B-cell-depleted T cells, or PBMCs supplied cDNA or gDNA.

The CDR3 is 11 residues long. V lost 6 bases to trimming and J lost 5 bases, with 4 bases between them. CDR1 LNHNV and CDR2 YYDKDF come from the germline V gene (reference sequence). This clone was seen a few times. As handled by the study authors: Quantification of nucleated cells was approximated via reference gene primer amplification. Sequencing was performed with immunoSEQ multiplex PCR; in TCRdb, only in-frame clones are kept and a portion is missing. V, J and clone size were drawn from that table, and D and trimming were deduced from the DNA. The data contain around 67,000 clones, about 80% of them singletons.

V and J are TRBV15 and TRBJ2-2; no clear D. This clonotype was obtained from a woman between 70 and 85 years old with acute or convalescent COVID-19. The sequencing sample was made of peripheral blood. The CDR3 nucleotides are TGTGCCACCAGTCGGACCGGGGAGCTGTTTTTT. Translated, it gives CATSRTGELFF.